This T cell receptor (beta chain) appears in the sequencing data of a study of early T cells in non-severe SARS-CoV-2 infection. Overall study: The input, bulk RNA from unsorted whole blood, was sequenced, and chains were unpaired. The study's findings and limits: Missing private and CD4 specificities, VDJdb matching favored anti-spike CD8 responses.

Individual cDNA molecules each received unique molecular identifiers attached to them. A single record per CDR3 protein comes from TCRdb applying MiXCR to the 5' RACE reads. The data hold around 23,000 distinct CDR3 sequences, with less than 5.5% observed a single time. In this sample, this clonotype turned up many times. Its antigen remains unknown. Material for sequencing was whole blood. This clonotype was obtained from an adult who was a healthcare worker with PCR-confirmed SARS-CoV-2 infection or an uninfected control (not recorded which).

The CDR3 is CATSRGGDTQYF. As DNA, the CDR3 is TGTGCCACCAGTCGGGGGGGAGATACGCAGTATTTT. The chain couples TRBV24-1 to TRBJ2-3; 8 bases fit TRBD2. V lost 6 bases to trimming and J lost 5 bases; unmatched junction nucleotides: 0. This CDR3 has 12 amino acids. Germline CDR1 and CDR2: KGHDR and SFDVKD.